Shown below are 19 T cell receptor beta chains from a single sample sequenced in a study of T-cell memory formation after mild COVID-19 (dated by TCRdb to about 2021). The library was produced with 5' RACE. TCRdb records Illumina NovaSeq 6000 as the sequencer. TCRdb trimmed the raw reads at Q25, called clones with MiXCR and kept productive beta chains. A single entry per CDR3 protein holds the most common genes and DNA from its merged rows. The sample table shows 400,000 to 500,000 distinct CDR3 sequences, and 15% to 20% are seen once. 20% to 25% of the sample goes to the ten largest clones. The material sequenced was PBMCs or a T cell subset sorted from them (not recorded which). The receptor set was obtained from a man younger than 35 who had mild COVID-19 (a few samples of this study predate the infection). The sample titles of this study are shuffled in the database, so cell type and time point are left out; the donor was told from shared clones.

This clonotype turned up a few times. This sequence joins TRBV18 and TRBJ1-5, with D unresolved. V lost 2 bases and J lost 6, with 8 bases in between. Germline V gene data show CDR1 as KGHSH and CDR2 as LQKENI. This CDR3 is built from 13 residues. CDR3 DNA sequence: TGTGCCAGCTCACCAATTTGGGGTCAGCCCCAGCATTTT. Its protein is CASSPIWGQPQHF.

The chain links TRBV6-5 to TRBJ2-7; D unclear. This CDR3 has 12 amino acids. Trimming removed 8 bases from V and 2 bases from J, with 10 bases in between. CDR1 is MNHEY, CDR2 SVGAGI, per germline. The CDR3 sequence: CASGPSPYEQYF. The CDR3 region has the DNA TGTGCCAGCGGGCCTTCCCCCTACGAGCAGTACTTC.

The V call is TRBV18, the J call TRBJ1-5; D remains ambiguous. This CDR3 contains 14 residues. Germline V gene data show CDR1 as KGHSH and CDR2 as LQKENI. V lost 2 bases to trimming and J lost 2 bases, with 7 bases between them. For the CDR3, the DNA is TGTGCCAGCTCACCAACAGTGGGCAATCAGCCCCAGCATTTT. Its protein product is CASSPTVGNQPQHF. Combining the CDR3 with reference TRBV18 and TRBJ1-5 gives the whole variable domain NAGVMQNPRHLVRRRGQEARLRCSPMKGHSHVYWYRQLPEEGLKFMVYLQKENIIDESGMPKERFSAEFPKEGPSILRIQQVVRGDSAAYFCASSPTVGNQPQHFGDGTRLSIL.

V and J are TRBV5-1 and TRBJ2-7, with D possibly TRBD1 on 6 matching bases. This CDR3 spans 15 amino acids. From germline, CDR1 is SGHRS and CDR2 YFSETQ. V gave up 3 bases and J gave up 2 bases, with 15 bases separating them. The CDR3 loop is CASSYQGSETYEQYF. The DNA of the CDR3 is TGCGCCAGCAGCTATCAGGGGTCTGAAACCTACGAGCAGTACTTC.

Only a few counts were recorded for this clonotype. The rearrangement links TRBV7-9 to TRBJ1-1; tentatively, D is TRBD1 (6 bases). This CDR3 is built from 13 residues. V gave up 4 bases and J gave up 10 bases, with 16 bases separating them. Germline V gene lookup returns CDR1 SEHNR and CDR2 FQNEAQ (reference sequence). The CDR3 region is CASSYAGEGVAFF. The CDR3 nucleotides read TGTGCCAGCAGCTACGCAGGGGAAGGAGTAGCTTTCTTT.

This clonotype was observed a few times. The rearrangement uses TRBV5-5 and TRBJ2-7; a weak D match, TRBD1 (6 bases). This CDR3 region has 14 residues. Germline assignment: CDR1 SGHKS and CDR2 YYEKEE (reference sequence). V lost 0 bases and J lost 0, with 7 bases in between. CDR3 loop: CASSLVDSSYEQYF. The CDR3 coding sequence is TGTGCCAGCAGCTTGGTGGACAGCTCCTACGAGCAGTACTTC.

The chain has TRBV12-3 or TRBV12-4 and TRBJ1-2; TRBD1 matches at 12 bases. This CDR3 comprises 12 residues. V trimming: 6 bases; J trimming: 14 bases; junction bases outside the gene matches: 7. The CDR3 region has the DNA TGTGCCAGCAGGTTGTGGGACAGGGGGCTTACCTTC. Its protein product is CASRLWDRGLTF.

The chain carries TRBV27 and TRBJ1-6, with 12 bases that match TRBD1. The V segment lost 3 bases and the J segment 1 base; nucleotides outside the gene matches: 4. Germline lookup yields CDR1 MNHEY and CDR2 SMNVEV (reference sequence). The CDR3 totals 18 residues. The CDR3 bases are TGTGCCAGCAGTTTCCGGGACAGGGGGCTTTCCTATAATTCACCCCTCCACTTT. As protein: CASSFRDRGLSYNSPLHF.

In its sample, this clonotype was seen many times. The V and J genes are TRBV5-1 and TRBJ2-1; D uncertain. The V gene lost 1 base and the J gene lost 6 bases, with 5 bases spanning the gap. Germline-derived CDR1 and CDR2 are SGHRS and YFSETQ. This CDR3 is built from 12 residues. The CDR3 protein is CASSLLVNEQFF. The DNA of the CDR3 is TGCGCCAGCAGCTTGTTAGTCAATGAGCAGTTCTTC.

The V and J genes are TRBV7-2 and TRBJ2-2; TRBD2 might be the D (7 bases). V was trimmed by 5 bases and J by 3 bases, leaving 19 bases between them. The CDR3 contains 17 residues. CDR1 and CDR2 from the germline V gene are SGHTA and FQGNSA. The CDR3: CASSPVGLGGDTGELFF. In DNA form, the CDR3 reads TGTGCCAGCAGCCCCGTAGGACTAGGGGGGGACACCGGGGAGCTGTTTTTT.

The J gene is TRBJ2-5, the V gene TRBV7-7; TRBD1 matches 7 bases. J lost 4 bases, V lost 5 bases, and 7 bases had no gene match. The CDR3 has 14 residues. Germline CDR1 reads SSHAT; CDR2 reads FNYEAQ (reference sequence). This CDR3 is CASSATGSGETQYF. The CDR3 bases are TGTGCCAGCAGCGCGACAGGGAGTGGAGAGACCCAGTACTTC.

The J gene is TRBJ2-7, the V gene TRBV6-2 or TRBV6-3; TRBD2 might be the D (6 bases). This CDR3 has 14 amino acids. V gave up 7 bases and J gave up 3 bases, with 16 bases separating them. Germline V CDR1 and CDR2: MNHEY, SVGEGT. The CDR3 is CASTPSGLYYEQYV. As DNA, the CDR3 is TGTGCCAGCACCCCGTCGGGACTTTACTACGAGCAGTACGTC.

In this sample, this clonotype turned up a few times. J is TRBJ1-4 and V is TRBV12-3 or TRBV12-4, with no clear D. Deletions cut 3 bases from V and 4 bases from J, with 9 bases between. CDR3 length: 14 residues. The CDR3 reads CASSFRSINEKLFF. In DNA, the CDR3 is TGTGCCAGCAGTTTTAGGAGCATTAATGAAAAACTGTTTTTT.

This CDR3 reads CASSPDPGQPQHF. The CDR3 DNA reads TGTGCCAGCTCCCCTGACCCGGGTCAGCCCCAGCATTTT. The genes are TRBV18 and TRBJ1-5; D remains ambiguous. The length of the CDR3 is 13 residues. The V end lost 6 bases, the J end lost 6 bases, and 12 bases lay between the germline ends. The germline V gene has CDR1 KGHSH and CDR2 LQKENI.

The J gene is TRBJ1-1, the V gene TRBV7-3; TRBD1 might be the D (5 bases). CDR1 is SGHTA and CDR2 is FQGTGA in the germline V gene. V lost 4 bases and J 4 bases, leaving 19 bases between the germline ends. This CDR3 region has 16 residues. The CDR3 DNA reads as TGTGCCAGCAGCTCATACAACAGGTTGGGGATCACTGAAGCTTTCTTT. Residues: CASSSYNRLGITEAFF.

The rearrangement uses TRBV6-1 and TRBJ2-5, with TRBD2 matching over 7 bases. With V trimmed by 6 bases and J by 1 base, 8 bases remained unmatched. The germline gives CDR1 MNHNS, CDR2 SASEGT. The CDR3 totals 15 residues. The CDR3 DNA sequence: TGTGCCAGCAGCGCGGGAGCTACCGCCCAAGAGACCCAGTACTTC. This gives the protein CASSAGATAQETQYF.

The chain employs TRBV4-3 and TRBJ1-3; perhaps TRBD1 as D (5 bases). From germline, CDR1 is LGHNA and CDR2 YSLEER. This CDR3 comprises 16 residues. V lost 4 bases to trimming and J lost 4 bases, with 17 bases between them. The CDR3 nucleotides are TGCGCCAGCAGCCGAATCGACAGTACATACGGAAACACCATATATTTT. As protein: CASSRIDSTYGNTIYF.

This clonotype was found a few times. This chain's CDR3 is CASSFESRNTEAFF. The CDR3 nucleotides read TGTGCCAGCAGTTTCGAATCCCGGAACACTGAAGCTTTCTTT. The chain couples TRBV12-3 or TRBV12-4 to TRBJ1-1; D is ambiguous. The CDR3 spans 14 residues. Trimming left V 3 bases short and J 1 base short, with 9 bases between.

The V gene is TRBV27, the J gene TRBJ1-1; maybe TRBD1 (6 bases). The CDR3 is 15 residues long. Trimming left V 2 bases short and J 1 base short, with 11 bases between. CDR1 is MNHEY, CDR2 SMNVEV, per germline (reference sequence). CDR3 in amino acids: CASSLMGAANTEAFF. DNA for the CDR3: TGTGCCAGCAGTTTAATGGGGGCCGCGAACACTGAAGCTTTCTTT.